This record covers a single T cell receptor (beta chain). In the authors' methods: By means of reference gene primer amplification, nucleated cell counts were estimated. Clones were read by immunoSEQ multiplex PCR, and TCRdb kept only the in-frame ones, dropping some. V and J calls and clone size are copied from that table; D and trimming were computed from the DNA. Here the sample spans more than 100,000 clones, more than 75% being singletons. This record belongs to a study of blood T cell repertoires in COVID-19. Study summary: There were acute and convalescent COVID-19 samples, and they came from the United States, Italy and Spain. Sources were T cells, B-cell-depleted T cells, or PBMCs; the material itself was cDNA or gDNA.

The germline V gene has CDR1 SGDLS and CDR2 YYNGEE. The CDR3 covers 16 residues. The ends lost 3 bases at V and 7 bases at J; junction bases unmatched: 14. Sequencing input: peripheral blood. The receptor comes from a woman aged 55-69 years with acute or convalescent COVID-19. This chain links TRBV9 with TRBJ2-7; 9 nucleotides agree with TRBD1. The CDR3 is CASSERGDRAIYEQYF. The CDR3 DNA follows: TGTGCCAGCAGCGAAAGAGGGGACAGGGCCATATATGAGCAGTACTTC.